This T cell receptor beta chain was observed in a study of blood T cell repertoires in COVID-19. On the study more broadly: There were acute and convalescent COVID-19 samples, and they came from the United States, Italy and Spain. PBMCs, B-cell-depleted T cells, or T cells were the source of the cDNA or gDNA that made up the material.

In the original analysis: Amplification of reference gene primers provided the estimated nucleated cell counts. Produced via immunoSEQ multiplex PCR; TCRdb's table is partial and in-frame only. V and J calls and clone size are copied from that table; D and trimming were computed from the DNA. The sample yields 35,000 to 45,000 clones, over 80% seen once. Germline lookup yields CDR1 SGHNT and CDR2 YYREEE (reference sequence). The V end was cut by 3 bases, the J end by 3 bases, with 10 bases between. This CDR3 has 13 residues. The V and J genes are TRBV5-4 and TRBJ2-7; possible D gene TRBD1, 5 bases. This TCR derives from a human donor in a cohort sampled during active COVID-19. The specimen sequenced was peripheral blood. CDR3 amino acids: CASSSTQGYEQYF. CDR3 coding DNA: TGTGCCAGCAGCTCCACTCAGGGCTACGAGCAGTACTTC.